Following are 12 T cell receptor beta chains from one sample sequenced in a study of response to subunit inactivated influenza vaccine. TCRdb recomputed calls from the RT-PCR reads with MiXCR, one row per CDR3 protein. The repertoire holds about 300,000 distinct CDR3 sequences, with 20% to 25% as singletons. The input for sequencing was PBMCs from blood, taken 21 months after vaccination. The receptor set was obtained from a man aged 50-75 years who received an inactivated influenza vaccine.

The chain has TRBV5-1 and TRBJ2-3; TRBD2 matches 13 bases. Germline V lookup: CDR1 SGHRS, CDR2 YFSETQ. With V trimmed by 5 bases and J by 2 bases, 8 bases remained unmatched. CDR3 length: 17 residues. CDR3 sequence: CASSSGLAGVFTDTQYF. The CDR3 DNA follows: TGCGCCAGCAGTTCTGGACTAGCGGGAGTTTTCACAGATACGCAGTATTTT.

CDR3 amino acids: CATSSPSGHGYTF. The CDR3 DNA sequence: TGTGCCACCAGCAGCCCTTCTGGCCATGGCTACACCTTC. The chain uses TRBV15 and TRBJ1-2; D remains ambiguous. The V gene's germline CDR1 is LNHNV and CDR2 YYDKDF (reference sequence). The CDR3 has 13 amino acids. Deletions cut 3 bases from V and 6 bases from J, with 11 bases between. The full variable domain, completed using reference TRBV15 and TRBJ1-2, is DAMVIQNPRYQVTQFGKPVTLSCSQTLNHNVMYWYQQKSSQAPKLLFHYYDKDFNNEADTPDNFQSRRPNTSFCFLDIRSPGLGDTAMYLCATSSPSGHGYTFGSGTRLTVV.

This clonotype was counted a few times. V and J are TRBV20-1 and TRBJ2-1; 7 positions match TRBD2. This CDR3 has 14 residues. Germline V gene data show CDR1 as DFQATT and CDR2 as SNEGSKA (reference sequence). Trimming removed 3 bases from V and 9 bases from J; junction bases left unmatched: 11. CDR3 residues: CSASLRRELGEQFF. For the CDR3, the DNA is TGCAGTGCTAGTCTTAGGCGGGAGCTCGGTGAGCAGTTCTTC.

The V gene is TRBV12-3 or TRBV12-4, the J gene TRBJ1-4, with D unresolved. The V gene lost 5 bases and the J gene lost 6 bases, with 13 bases spanning the gap. The CDR3 is made up of 14 amino acids. The CDR3 DNA is TGTGCCAGCAGTATCAGCCGCCCGGATGAAAAACTGTTTTTT. This sequence encodes CASSISRPDEKLFF.

The V gene is TRBV12-3 or TRBV12-4, the J gene TRBJ2-6; 7 bases line up with TRBD1. V shed 6 bases, J shed 4 bases, and the junction held 6 bases outside the gene matches. CDR3 size: 15 residues. DNA of the CDR3: TGTGCCAGCAGGACAGGGAGTTTGGGGGCCAACGTCCTGACTTTC. Its protein is CASRTGSLGANVLTF.

CDR3 bases: TGCGCCAGCAGCCTCGCGGGACTAGCTCCACAAGAGACCCAGTACTTC. Protein product: CASSLAGLAPQETQYF. V is TRBV5-1 and J is TRBJ2-5, with 9 bases matching TRBD2. The CDR3 runs 16 residues. V lost 4 bases to trimming and J lost 2 bases; unmatched junction nucleotides: 9. Germline V gene data show CDR1 as SGHRS and CDR2 as YFSETQ.

The table lists this clonotype with many counts. This chain links TRBV7-8 with TRBJ1-2; 7 positions match TRBD1. Germline V gene sequence: CDR1 SGHVS, CDR2 FQNEAQ. V shed 1 base, J shed 5 bases, and the junction held 13 bases outside the gene matches. This CDR3 has 17 residues. The CDR3 spells CASSLVVLGQGVYGYTF. The CDR3 DNA is TGTGCCAGCAGCTTAGTTGTGTTGGGTCAGGGGGTTTATGGCTACACCTTC. The whole variable domain, remainder taken from reference TRBV7-8 and TRBJ1-2, is GAGVSQSPRYKVAKRGQDVALRCDPISGHVSLFWYQQALGQGPEFLTYFQNEAQLDKSGLPSDRFFAERPEGSVSTLKIQRTQQEDSAVYLCASSLVVLGQGVYGYTFGSGTRLTVV.

This clonotype has a handful of counts. This sequence joins TRBV12-3 or TRBV12-4 and TRBJ1-2; D gene ambiguous. The CDR3 has 13 residues. With 3 bases removed from V and 4 bases from J, the gap between germline ends came to 9 bases. Here the CDR3 reads CASSFRQVYGYTF. For the CDR3, the DNA is TGTGCCAGCAGTTTTAGGCAAGTCTATGGCTACACCTTC.

The genes are TRBV5-4 and TRBJ2-5; TRBD1 is a possible D gene (5 bases). This CDR3 has 14 amino acids. V lost 0 bases, J lost 2 bases, and 8 bases lay in between. Looked up from germline, CDR1 is SGHNT and CDR2 is YYREEE (reference sequence). The CDR3 region is CASSLDRRQETQYF. The CDR3 nucleotides read TGTGCCAGCAGCTTGGACAGGAGACAAGAGACCCAGTACTTC.

This clonotype was observed a few times. This chain links TRBV7-2 with TRBJ1-3; a possible D gene is TRBD1 (6 bases). Germline CDR1 is SGHTA and CDR2 is FQGNSA. This CDR3 contains 15 residues. V gave up 5 bases and J gave up 1 base, with 12 bases separating them. CDR3 DNA sequence: TGTGCCAGCAGCCCCGGAGGGGGGTCTGGAAACACCATATATTTT. This gives the protein CASSPGGGSGNTIYF.

This clonotype was seen a few times. The chain recombines TRBV7-8 with TRBJ2-7, with a tentative D call TRBD2 (6 bases). Between the trimmed V and J ends, which lost 6 bases and 2 bases, there was a span of 11 bases. The CDR3 spans 13 residues. CDR1 SGHVS and CDR2 FQNEAQ come from the germline V gene. The CDR3 loop reads CASSFSGTYEQYF. The DNA of the CDR3 is TGTGCCAGCAGTTTTAGCGGAACCTACGAGCAGTACTTC.

The chain has TRBV20-1 and TRBJ2-3; D unresolved. V lost 3 bases and J lost 5, with 9 bases in between. Germline loops: CDR1 DFQATT, CDR2 SNEGSKA (reference sequence). CDR3 length: 12 amino acids. The CDR3 reads CSASQERDTQYF. The CDR3 nucleotides are TGCAGTGCTAGCCAGGAACGAGATACGCAGTATTTT.